The 21 T cell receptor beta chains given below trace back to one sample, sequenced in a study of human T cells and chemical hapten exposure. TCRdb analysed the RACE reads with MiXCR anew, one entry per CDR3 protein. The table includes fewer than 350,000 distinct CDR3 sequences, 7.5% to 9% detected once. The time point here: pre-sensitization, week 0. Stated treatment: therapeutic diphenylcyclopropenone sensitization with weekly scalp DPC. Sequences were derived from whole blood, sampled in connection with sensitization to the hapten diphenylcyclopropenone (DPC). These receptors were collected from a man aged 18-30 years with alopecia areata. Some clones in this sample may be carry-over from other donors' samples.

The chain combines TRBV5-4 with TRBJ2-3; D possibly uses TRBD1 or TRBD2 (5 bases each). Per germline, CDR1 SGHNT and CDR2 YYREEE (reference sequence). The CDR3 runs to 13 residues. Trimming pared 6 bases from V and 9 bases from J, leaving 17 bases between. The CDR3 sequence: CASTPSVEGTQYF. CDR3 nucleotides: TGTGCCAGCACCCCCAGTGTTGAGGGGACGCAGTATTTT.

This clonotype has ten or more counts. The chain links TRBV18 to TRBJ1-4; 7 nucleotides line up with TRBD1. Per germline, CDR1 KGHSH and CDR2 LQKENI. The CDR3 has 15 residues. The V and J ends lost 3 bases and 4 bases, in that order; junction bases with no gene match: 5. In DNA, the CDR3 is TGTGCCAGCTCACCGACAGGGCCCTTTAATGAAAAACTGTTTTTT. Translating it yields CASSPTGPFNEKLFF.

The table lists this clonotype with a few counts. The chain joins TRBV29-1 to TRBJ2-3; 8 bases are a match to TRBD1. This CDR3 has 14 amino acids. Looked up from germline, CDR1 is SQVTM and CDR2 is ANQGSEA. The ends lost 7 bases at V and 3 bases at J; junction bases unmatched: 9. This CDR3 reads CSGAGQGKTDTQYF. Here the CDR3 DNA reads TGCAGCGGGGCCGGACAGGGAAAAACAGATACGCAGTATTTT.

This chain connects TRBV7-9 to TRBJ1-2, with D maybe TRBD1 (6 bases). CDR1 is SEHNR and CDR2 is FQNEAQ in the germline V gene (reference sequence). V gave up 4 bases and J gave up 4 bases, with 13 bases separating them. The CDR3 contains 14 residues. This chain's CDR3 is CASSSQGPSYGYTF. The CDR3 DNA reads as TGTGCCAGCAGCTCACAGGGCCCCAGCTATGGCTACACCTTC. The whole variable domain, remainder taken from reference TRBV7-9 and TRBJ1-2, is DTGVSQNPRHKITKRGQNVTFRCDPISEHNRLYWYRQTLGQGPEFLTYFQNEAQLEKSRLLSDRFSAERPKGSFSTLEIQRTEQGDSAMYLCASSSQGPSYGYTFGSGTRLTVV.

This clonotype was observed a few times. The V call is TRBV12-3 or TRBV12-4, the J call TRBJ2-1; TRBD2 agrees at 8 bases. J gave up 6 bases and V 2 bases, and 6 bases lay outside the gene matches. This CDR3 spans 15 amino acids. The CDR3 loop reads CASSLKLAASNEQFF. The CDR3, as DNA: TGTGCCAGCAGTTTAAAACTAGCGGCGTCCAATGAGCAGTTCTTC.

The chain combines TRBV15 with TRBJ2-3, with D perhaps TRBD1 or TRBD2 (5 bases each). The V and J ends lost 1 base and 1 base respectively, with 12 bases between them. Germline V lookup: CDR1 LNHNV, CDR2 YYDKDF (reference sequence). The CDR3 consists of 16 residues. The CDR3 loop reads CATSRARDLGTDTQYF. The CDR3 DNA reads as TGTGCCACCAGCAGAGCACGGGACCTAGGCACAGATACGCAGTATTTT.

The genes are TRBV9 and TRBJ1-6; D remains ambiguous. Trimming took off 4 bases at V and 5 bases at J, with 10 bases between the two ends. The CDR3 sequence is 14 residues long. Looked up from germline, CDR1 is SGDLS and CDR2 is YYNGEE. CDR3 bases: TGTGCCAGCAGCTTCCGACTCAATAATTCACCCCTCCACTTT. Translating gives CASSFRLNNSPLHF.

At least ten counts were recorded for this clonotype. The chain combines TRBV3-1 with TRBJ1-5, with no clear D. V was pared by 1 base and J by 9 bases, with 16 bases between. The germline gives CDR1 LGHDT, CDR2 YNNKEL (reference sequence). The CDR3 runs to 15 residues. DNA of the CDR3: TGTGCCAGCAGCCAAGGTTTCGGGGAACATGGGCCCCAGCATTTT. Encoded protein: CASSQGFGEHGPQHF.

This clonotype was counted many times. The V call is TRBV12-3 or TRBV12-4, the J call TRBJ2-3; 12 positions agree with TRBD2. With V trimmed by 6 bases and J by 5 bases, 3 bases remained unmatched. CDR3 length: 14 residues. CDR3 coding DNA: TGTGCCAGCAGGCTAGCGGGGGGGCAAGATACGCAGTATTTT. Translation gives CASRLAGGQDTQYF.

Only a few counts were recorded for this clonotype. J is TRBJ2-1 and V is TRBV24-1, with TRBD2 identical over 9 bases. CDR1 and CDR2 (germline): KGHDR, SFDVKD. After removal of 3 bases from V and 5 bases from J, the junction contained 10 bases not matched to a gene. This CDR3 is built from 17 residues. The CDR3 DNA follows: TGTGCCACCAGTGATATGGCGGGGGGGCCGGTCCACAATGAGCAGTTCTTC. As protein: CATSDMAGGPVHNEQFF.

The sample holds a few counts of this clonotype. The chain links TRBV29-1 to TRBJ2-7; D may correspond to TRBD1 or TRBD2 (5 bases each). The CDR3 has 11 residues. From germline, CDR1 is SQVTM and CDR2 ANQGSEA. The V end was cut by 4 bases, the J end by 3 bases, with 7 bases between. Here the CDR3 DNA reads TGCAGCGTTGGGGACGGCTACGAGCAGTACTTC. This sequence encodes CSVGDGYEQYF.

The rearrangement links TRBV3-1 to TRBJ2-1; D remains ambiguous. There are 16 residues in the CDR3. Trimming took off 0 bases at V and 8 bases at J, with 17 bases between the two ends. Germline V lookup: CDR1 LGHDT, CDR2 YNNKEL (reference sequence). CDR3 nucleotides: TGTGCCAGCAGCCAAGATCGAGCTCCCTCGCACGATGAGCAGTTCTTC. Translating gives CASSQDRAPSHDEQFF.

The V gene is TRBV12-3 or TRBV12-4, the J gene TRBJ2-1; no firm D call. V was shortened by 4 bases and J by 6 bases, with 4 bases between the two germline ends. The CDR3 consists of 11 residues. For the CDR3, the DNA is TGTGCCAGCAGTTCGGCCAATGAGCAGTTCTTC. This codes for CASSSANEQFF.

This clonotype was counted only a few times. The V and J genes are TRBV27 and TRBJ2-4; perhaps TRBD1 as D (5 bases). The germline V gene encodes CDR1 MNHEY and CDR2 SMNVEV (reference sequence). This CDR3 is 15 amino acids long. Trimming pared 5 bases from V and 0 bases from J, leaving 11 bases between. DNA of the CDR3: TGTGCCAGCAGTGCGACAGTAATAGCCAAAAACATTCAGTACTTC. Its translation is CASSATVIAKNIQYF.

The rearrangement uses TRBV6-6 and TRBJ2-7; unclear D gene. CDR1 and CDR2 from the germline V gene are MNHNY and SVGAGI (reference sequence). V lost 6 bases to trimming and J lost 3 bases, with 18 bases between them. The CDR3 has 15 amino acids. The CDR3 nucleotides read TGTGCCAGCAGCCTACCCCGGGCCTACGTCTACGAGCAGTACGTC. Its protein product is CASSLPRAYVYEQYV.

This clonotype has a handful of counts. This likely comes from a read error, as the CDR3 has no conserved phenylalanine or tryptophan at its end. V gene TRBV6-5 combines with J gene TRBJ2-3, with 8 nucleotides matching TRBD1. The V and J ends lost 2 bases and 2 bases, in that order; junction bases with no gene match: 12. The CDR3 covers 18 residues. Germline assignment: CDR1 MNHEY and CDR2 SVGAGI. The CDR3 loop reads CASSYSRPGGRLTDTQYS. The CDR3 nucleotides read TGTGCCAGCAGTTACAGCAGGCCAGGGGGCAGACTCACAGATACGCAGTATTCT.

In this sample, this clonotype turned up a few times. The rearrangement joins TRBV6-2 or TRBV6-3 to TRBJ1-6, with D hard to call. There are 12 residues in the CDR3. CDR1 is MNHEY, CDR2 SVGEGT, per germline. V was trimmed by 6 bases and J by 10 bases, leaving 10 bases between them. The CDR3 is CASSSHGSPLHF. The CDR3 region has the DNA TGTGCCAGCAGCTCACACGGATCACCCCTCCACTTT.

This clonotype was observed many times. The chain combines TRBV7-3 with TRBJ1-1, with a possible D match to TRBD1 (5 bases). The CDR3 consists of 13 residues. Trimming took off 5 bases at V and 4 bases at J, with 11 bases between the two ends. Germline loops: CDR1 SGHTA, CDR2 FQGTGA. The CDR3 bases are TGTGCCAGCAGCACGGGACCGGTCACTGAAGCTTTCTTT. It encodes CASSTGPVTEAFF.

This clonotype was found a few times. The rearrangement links TRBV5-1 to TRBJ2-5, with 8 bases fitting TRBD1. The J segment lost 4 bases and the V segment lost 2 bases, leaving 13 bases of the junction unmatched. Germline V gene data show CDR1 as SGHRS and CDR2 as YFSETQ. The CDR3 is 17 amino acids. CDR3 coding DNA: TGCGCCAGCAGCTTAGTCCCCGGCGGACAGGGAGGAGAGACCCAGTACTTC. It codes for CASSLVPGGQGGETQYF.

The V gene is TRBV6-2 or TRBV6-3, the J gene TRBJ1-1; perhaps TRBD1 as D (6 bases). CDR1 is MNHEY, CDR2 SVGEGT, per germline. The V gene lost 6 bases and the J gene lost 0 bases, with 20 bases spanning the gap. The CDR3 spans 17 residues. CDR3: CASRATNRAPMNTEAFF. CDR3 sequence (DNA): TGTGCCAGCAGAGCTACTAACAGGGCCCCTATGAACACTGAAGCTTTCTTT.

The J gene is TRBJ2-3, the V gene TRBV20-1; D remains unclear. This CDR3 spans 11 amino acids. CDR1 DFQATT and CDR2 SNEGSKA come from the germline V gene (reference sequence). Trimming shortened V by 6 bases and J by 6 bases, and 10 bases separated the two germline ends. The CDR3 loop is CSASATDTQYF. CDR3 nucleotide sequence: TGCAGTGCGTCGGCAACCGATACGCAGTATTTT.